This entry features one T cell receptor beta chain sequence. The antigen is unknown. The sample originates from a study of shared clonotypes between healthy human individuals. Positive CCR7 selection of CD45RO-negative cells yielded the naive CD8 cells, and terminally differentiated effector memory CD45RA+ cells were excluded. Nashville, Tennessee was home to all donors, who were Caucasian adults. Notes on the study in general: Around 5% of naive CD4 clonotypes were shared across four donors. The diversity represented, both genetic and in exposure history, was limited by few donors.

Germline lookup yields CDR1 MNHEY and CDR2 SMNVEV (reference sequence). Trimming pared 1 base from V and 0 bases from J, leaving 9 bases between. The CDR3 consists of 15 residues. The assay was immunoSEQ multiplex PCR, and TCRdb's table has in-frame clones only and misses some. The table records a few million clones, about 94% of them present only once. V and J are TRBV27 and TRBJ2-5, with D perhaps TRBD1 (6 bases). Source material: naive CD8+ T cells from PBMCs. The sequence was collected from a man between 18 and 35 years old in good health. Some clones in this sample may be carry-over from other donors' samples. CDR3: CASSLYQGYQETQYF. CDR3 coding DNA: TGTGCCAGCAGTTTATACCAGGGGTACCAAGAGACCCAGTACTTC.